Listed here are 21 T cell receptor beta chains from one sample, sequenced in a study of OX40 agonist ivuxolimab in advanced cancers. Libraries were prepared by immunoSEQ multiplex PCR; TCRdb keeps only in-frame clonotypes and omits some of them. The sample shows about 78,000 clones, almost 95% of them seen only once. The sample here was CD4+ or CD8+ T cells sorted from blood, taken in a trial of the OX40 agonist ivuxolimab. The origin of the receptors is an adult with an advanced solid tumor such as melanoma, head and neck, liver or kidney cancer.

This clone appeared a single time. The V call is TRBV4-2, the J call TRBJ1-4; possible D gene TRBD1, 5 bases. The CDR3 consists of 18 residues. Deletions cut 4 bases from V and 0 bases from J, with 18 bases between. The V gene's germline CDR1 is LGHNA and CDR2 YNFKEQ. The CDR3 loop is CASSPRGKGRATNEKLFF. DNA for the CDR3: TGTGCCAGCAGCCCCCGCGGTAAGGGGAGGGCAACTAATGAAAAACTGTTTTTT.

The V gene is TRBV11-2, the J gene TRBJ2-7; D is perhaps TRBD2 (6 bases). Germline V gene data show CDR1 as SGHAT and CDR2 as FQNNGV. This CDR3 has 15 amino acids. V lost 8 bases, J lost 3 bases, and 20 bases lay in between. The CDR3 here is CASASPGLPLYEQYF. CDR3 coding DNA: TGTGCCAGCGCCTCCCCGGGACTCCCTCTCTACGAGCAGTACTTC.

The chain has TRBV18 and TRBJ2-7, with D possibly matching TRBD1 (5 bases). V was pared by 5 bases and J by 2 bases, with 7 bases between. There are 12 residues in the CDR3. Per germline, CDR1 KGHSH and CDR2 LQKENI. DNA for the CDR3: TGTGCCAGCTCAGGGGCGGCCTACGAGCAGTACTTC. Encoded protein: CASSGAAYEQYF. Looking up the rest from reference TRBV18 and TRBJ2-7 gives the full variable domain: NAGVMQNPRHLVRRRGQEARLRCSPMKGHSHVYWYRQLPEEGLKFMVYLQKENIIDESGMPKERFSAEFPKEGPSILRIQQVVRGDSAAYFCASSGAAYEQYFGPGTRLTVT.

Only one count was recorded for this clone. This chain uses TRBV5-5 with TRBJ1-4; no firm D call. Per the germline V gene, CDR1 is SGHKS and CDR2 is YYEKEE (reference sequence). V lost 1 base to trimming and J lost 8 bases, with 12 bases between them. The CDR3 totals 14 residues. CDR3 in amino acids: CASSLSGAEEKLFF. The DNA for the CDR3 is TGTGCCAGCAGCTTGTCGGGCGCGGAGGAAAAACTGTTTTTT.

The chain uses TRBV5-1 and TRBJ1-3, with unresolved D. The CDR3 contains 14 residues. Trimming shortened V by 2 bases and J by 4 bases, and 10 bases separated the two germline ends. CDR1 is SGHRS and CDR2 is YFSETQ in the germline V gene. In DNA form, the CDR3 reads TGCGCCAGCAGCTTTGTTGGTGGAGGAAACACCATATATTTT. Translation: CASSFVGGGNTIYF.

The chain recombines TRBV2 with TRBJ2-1; TRBD2 aligns across 14 bases. Germline V gene lookup returns CDR1 SNHLY and CDR2 FYNNEI. With 7 bases clipped from V and 1 base from J, the junction kept 15 bases outside the gene matches. The CDR3 has 20 amino acids. CDR3 protein: CASKTTGTSGGLGSYNEQFF. CDR3 sequence (DNA): TGTGCCAGCAAAACCACCGGGACTAGCGGGGGTTTAGGGTCCTACAATGAGCAGTTCTTC.

The J gene is TRBJ1-3, the V gene TRBV10-2; D is unclear. Germline CDR1 reads WSHSY; CDR2 reads SAAADI. V lost 6 bases, J lost 0 bases, and 6 bases lay in between. The CDR3 is 13 amino acids. CDR3: CASSPNSGNTIYF. CDR3 in DNA: TGCGCCAGCAGCCCAAACTCTGGAAACACCATATATTTT.

V is TRBV6-6 and J is TRBJ2-7; no firm D call. The V gene lost 6 bases and the J gene lost 3 bases, with 15 bases spanning the gap. This CDR3 contains 14 residues. The V gene's germline CDR1 is MNHNY and CDR2 SVGAGI (reference sequence). The CDR3 DNA reads as TGTGCCAGCAGCCGATTAAGTACGGGCTACGAGCAGTACTTC. It encodes CASSRLSTGYEQYF.

CDR3 loop: CASRISGTSNEQFF. The CDR3 DNA follows: TGTGCCAGCAGGATCTCCGGGACTAGCAATGAGCAGTTCTTC. The chain has TRBV6-5 and TRBJ2-1; 8 bases align to TRBD2. The CDR3 length is 14 residues. CDR1 and CDR2 (germline): MNHEY, SVGAGI. V gave up 6 bases and J gave up 6 bases; unmatched junction bases: 7.

This chain joins TRBV2 and TRBJ2-3; 12 bases line up with TRBD2. With V trimmed by 3 bases and J by 0 bases, 16 bases remained unmatched. This CDR3 region has 21 residues. Germline assignment: CDR1 SNHLY and CDR2 FYNNEI. CDR3 DNA: TGTGCCAGCAGTGATATTTACCCGGGACTAGCGGGTTATTATAGCACAGATACGCAGTATTTT. As protein: CASSDIYPGLAGYYSTDTQYF.

This clone showed up just a few times. The chain has TRBV5-1 and TRBJ1-2, with TRBD1 matching over 7 bases. The CDR3 is made up of 15 amino acids. In germline, CDR1 is SGHRS, CDR2 YFSETQ. V was clipped by 0 bases and J by 8 bases; unmatched bases: 10. Written as DNA, the CDR3 is TGCGCCAGCAGCTTGGACTTGACAGGGACTATGGGCTACACCTTC. Translating it yields CASSLDLTGTMGYTF.

This sequence joins TRBV5-1 and TRBJ1-1; D possibly corresponds to TRBD1 (5 bases). The V end lost 4 bases, the J end lost 0 bases, and 22 bases lay between the germline ends. This CDR3 region has 18 residues. Germline CDR1 SGHRS, CDR2 YFSETQ. The CDR3 region is CASSPFGGAGGLNTEAFF. The CDR3 coding sequence is TGCGCCAGCAGCCCCTTTGGAGGGGCGGGAGGGCTGAACACTGAAGCTTTCTTT.

V and J are TRBV6-5 and TRBJ2-7, with D possibly matching TRBD1 (7 bases). Trimming pared 10 bases from V and 4 bases from J, leaving 20 bases between. CDR1 is MNHEY, CDR2 SVGAGI, per germline. This CDR3 region has 14 residues. The CDR3: CANLKQGGTYEQYF. For the CDR3, the DNA is TGTGCCAACCTAAAGCAGGGGGGTACTTACGAGCAGTACTTC.

The chain employs TRBV11-2 and TRBJ2-2, with D unresolved. Trimming left V 5 bases short and J 4 bases short, with 11 bases between. Germline V gene lookup returns CDR1 SGHAT and CDR2 FQNNGV. The CDR3 is made up of 14 amino acids. In nucleotides, the CDR3 is TGTGCCAGCAGCCTCCCAAAAACCACCGGGGAGCTGTTTTTT. Protein product: CASSLPKTTGELFF.

The chain is built from TRBV11-1 and TRBJ2-7, with D maybe TRBD1 (5 bases). Trimming removed 2 bases from V and 5 bases from J, with 19 bases in between. This CDR3 region has 16 residues. Per germline, CDR1 SGHAT and CDR2 FQDESV (reference sequence). The CDR3: CASSLRPAGSGNEQYF. The CDR3 region has the DNA TGTGCCAGCAGCTTACGGCCGGCAGGGTCAGGCAACGAGCAGTACTTC.

The rearrangement links TRBV5-1 to TRBJ1-4, with D uncertain. Per germline, CDR1 SGHRS and CDR2 YFSETQ. The CDR3 covers 14 residues. V lost 4 bases to trimming and J lost 11 bases, with 18 bases between them. In DNA form, the CDR3 reads TGCGCCAGCAGCCCGGCGACGGCGGCCCTTAAACTGTTTTTT. Amino acids: CASSPATAALKLFF.

The chain employs TRBV30 and TRBJ2-3; the D gene is possibly TRBD2 (5 bases). Germline V gives CDR1 GTSNPN, CDR2 SVGIG (reference sequence). This CDR3 spans 13 amino acids. Trimming left V 3 bases short and J 2 bases short, with 9 bases between. In DNA form, the CDR3 reads TGTGCCTGGAGCGACGGGGACACAGATACGCAGTATTTT. The encoded protein is CAWSDGDTDTQYF.

V is TRBV28 and J is TRBJ1-5; no reliable D call. V lost 8 bases, J lost 4 bases, and 21 bases lay in between. This CDR3 has 16 amino acids. Germline assignment: CDR1 MDHEN and CDR2 SYDVKM. The CDR3 nucleotides read TGTGCCAGCCTACTTGGGAGCCCCGGGGAAAATCAGCCCCAGCATTTT. Translation gives CASLLGSPGENQPQHF.

V and J are TRBV12-5 and TRBJ2-7, with D tentatively TRBD2 (5 bases). The germline V gene has CDR1 LGHNT and CDR2 FRNRAP. Trimming shortened V by 6 bases and J by 1 base, and 10 bases separated the two germline ends. This CDR3 is 13 amino acids long. CDR3 protein: CASGPGKSYEQYF. The CDR3 DNA sequence: TGTGCTAGTGGGCCGGGGAAGTCCTACGAGCAGTACTTC.

Here the CDR3 reads CASSSGGQSLNYGYTF. Written as DNA, the CDR3 is TGTGCCAGCAGCTCCGGCGGGCAGTCACTAAACTATGGCTACACCTTC. The chain joins TRBV5-4 to TRBJ1-2, with D unclear. This CDR3 has 16 residues. V lost 3 bases to trimming and J lost 2 bases, with 17 bases between them. Germline assignment: CDR1 SGHNT and CDR2 YYREEE (reference sequence).

The rearrangement uses TRBV2 and TRBJ1-5, with unresolved D. This CDR3 contains 15 residues. The ends were cut back, 2 bases at V and 5 bases at J, with 13 bases in the middle. CDR1 and CDR2 (germline): SNHLY, FYNNEI. The CDR3 loop is CASSEQVRVHQPQHF. CDR3 in DNA: TGTGCCAGCAGTGAACAGGTCCGGGTCCATCAGCCCCAGCATTTT.